The T cell receptor (beta chain) under discussion was sequenced for a study of T cell responses to AZD1222 COVID-19 vaccine. Germline V gene data show CDR1 as MNHEY and CDR2 as SMNVEV (reference sequence). Trimming cost V 5 bases and J 5 bases; bases outside gene matches: 7. CDR3 length equals 16 residues. Clones were read by immunoSEQ multiplex PCR, and TCRdb kept only the in-frame ones, dropping some. The table includes fewer than 85,000 clones, approximately 89% detected once. The chain employs TRBV27 and TRBJ1-6; 9 nucleotides align to TRBD1. This clonotype was sampled from an adult in good health. This material consisted of peripheral blood, taken on day 0 of AZD1222 vaccination. CDR3 nucleotides: TGTGCCAGCAGTATAGTGGGACAGGGAGATAATTCACCCCTCCACTTT. It yields the protein CASSIVGQGDNSPLHF.